What follows are 14 T cell receptor beta chains derived from one specimen sequenced in a study of T cells in Graves' hyperthyroidism and ophthalmopathy. Researchers amplified the TCR beta CDR3 regions from RNA transcripts. With the HTBI primer set, the TCR CDR3 went through a first round of RT-PCR. Each CDR3 protein is one row after TCRdb ran MiXCR on the multiplex PCR reads. Of hundreds of thousands of distinct CDR3 sequences listed, about 14% are singletons. The sample consisted of blood. The receptor source for this set is a woman aged 45-65 years with Graves' ophthalmopathy.

This clonotype was counted at least ten times. The chain links TRBV30 to TRBJ2-1; TRBD2 is a possible D gene (5 bases). This CDR3 region has 13 residues. Germline CDR1 GTSNPN, CDR2 SVGIG (reference sequence). Trimming pared 0 bases from V and 9 bases from J, leaving 12 bases between. This CDR3 is CAWSVRSEGEQFF. CDR3 nucleotide sequence: TGTGCCTGGAGTGTACGGTCCGAGGGTGAGCAGTTCTTC.

This clonotype has ten or more counts. J is TRBJ2-1 and V is TRBV28; 11 positions agree with TRBD2. V was pared by 0 bases and J by 6 bases, with 16 bases of the junction left unmatched. Germline V CDR1 and CDR2: MDHEN, SYDVKM. CDR3 length equals 20 residues. This CDR3 reads CASSLWNPGTSGTRLNEQFF. The DNA for the CDR3 is TGTGCCAGCAGTTTATGGAACCCCGGGACTAGCGGAACTAGACTCAATGAGCAGTTCTTC.

This clonotype has at least ten counts. The chain combines TRBV7-9 with TRBJ2-7; perhaps TRBD1 as D (6 bases). The CDR3 consists of 15 residues. Germline CDR1 SEHNR, CDR2 FQNEAQ (reference sequence). The V gene lost 4 bases and the J gene lost 1 base, with 14 bases spanning the gap. This CDR3 reads CASSSQGIGSYEQYF. CDR3 sequence (DNA): TGTGCCAGCAGCTCACAGGGAATTGGTTCCTACGAGCAGTACTTC.

This clonotype has ten or more counts. The chain employs TRBV12-3 or TRBV12-4 and TRBJ2-7; D unresolved. The CDR3 sequence is 12 residues long. Trimming cost V 5 bases and J 2 bases, with 7 bases left between them. CDR3: CASSPYTYEQYF. CDR3 DNA sequence: TGTGCCAGCAGTCCATATACCTACGAGCAGTACTTC.

This clonotype has just a few counts. Written as DNA, the CDR3 is TGTGCCAGCAGCTTAGCGTTATTGCTAGCTCACTCCTACGAGCAGTACTTC. It translates to CASSLALLLAHSYEQYF. This rearrangement joins TRBV7-2 to TRBJ2-7, with a tentative D call TRBD2 (5 bases). Germline lookup yields CDR1 SGHTA and CDR2 FQGNSA. CDR3 size: 17 residues. The V end lost 0 bases, the J end lost 0 bases, and 15 bases lay between the germline ends.

This clonotype was seen ten or more times. The gene calls are TRBV5-1 and TRBJ2-1; D not resolved. The CDR3 contains 12 residues. Germline assignment: CDR1 SGHRS and CDR2 YFSETQ. Deletions cut 0 bases from V and 5 bases from J, with 3 bases between. CDR3 DNA: TGCGCCAGCAGCTTGGGGGACAATGAGCAGTTCTTC. Residues: CASSLGDNEQFF.

This clonotype was recorded at least ten times. The rearrangement joins TRBV12-3 or TRBV12-4 to TRBJ1-1; D call uncertain. The CDR3 has 14 amino acids. V was clipped by 7 bases and J by 2 bases, with 14 bases between them. DNA for the CDR3: TGTGCCAGCACTCCAGGCTGGAAAAACACTGAAGCTTTCTTT. Its protein product is CASTPGWKNTEAFF.

This clonotype was seen repeatedly, ten times or more. J is TRBJ2-7 and V is TRBV29-1, with no clear D. CDR3 length equals 12 residues. V lost 2 bases to trimming and J lost 3 bases, with 8 bases between them. CDR1 SQVTM and CDR2 ANQGSEA come from the germline V gene. CDR3 sequence: CSVELADYEQYF. CDR3 bases: TGCAGCGTTGAACTGGCGGACTACGAGCAGTACTTC.

In its sample, this clonotype was seen many times. J is TRBJ2-2 and V is TRBV7-9; no definite D call. V lost 5 bases to trimming and J lost 1 base, with 14 bases between them. CDR1 SEHNR and CDR2 FQNEAQ come from the germline V gene (reference sequence). This CDR3 has 16 residues. In DNA form, the CDR3 reads TGTGCCAGCAGCCTAACTTCGGTGGGGAACACCGGGGAGCTGTTTTTT. This encodes CASSLTSVGNTGELFF.

In its sample, this clonotype was seen many times. The V call is TRBV12-3 or TRBV12-4, the J call TRBJ1-1; D may be TRBD1 (6 bases). V was pared by 6 bases and J by 4 bases, with 12 bases between. The CDR3 length is 13 residues. CDR3 DNA sequence: TGTGCCAGCAGCGGGGGGCAGCTCACTGAAGCTTTCTTT. This gives the protein CASSGGQLTEAFF.

This clonotype was picked up many times. The chain joins TRBV27 to TRBJ2-5, with D tentatively TRBD2 (6 bases). Germline loops: CDR1 MNHEY, CDR2 SMNVEV (reference sequence). With 5 bases removed from V and 5 bases from J, the gap between germline ends came to 15 bases. The CDR3 sequence is 14 residues long. The CDR3 nucleotides read TGTGCCAGCAGTGGGCCGGGACTGGGGGAGACCCAGTACTTC. Translation: CASSGPGLGETQYF.

The chain joins TRBV27 to TRBJ1-5; 12 nucleotides match TRBD1. The CDR3 has 17 residues. The V and J ends lost 6 bases and 6 bases, in that order; junction bases with no gene match: 12. Germline values: CDR1 MNHEY, CDR2 SMNVEV (reference sequence). CDR3 protein: CASRGGTGGYYGQPQHF. The DNA for the CDR3 is TGTGCCAGCAGGGGGGGGACAGGGGGCTATTATGGTCAGCCCCAGCATTTT.

This clonotype was recorded at least ten times. The chain links TRBV18 to TRBJ2-7; D is undetermined. The CDR3 is 14 residues long. The germline gives CDR1 KGHSH, CDR2 LQKENI. Trimming removed 1 base from V and 2 bases from J, with 9 bases in between. The CDR3 protein is CASSPRVLPYEQYF. DNA for the CDR3: TGTGCCAGCTCACCACGGGTTCTCCCCTACGAGCAGTACTTC.

The chain is built from TRBV11-2 and TRBJ2-3; D is perhaps TRBD1 or TRBD2 (5 bases each). CDR3 size: 12 residues. CDR1 and CDR2 from the germline V gene are SGHAT and FQNNGV. The V end was cut by 5 bases, the J end by 8 bases, with 11 bases between. CDR3 in DNA: TGTGCCAGCAGCCCCCCGGGGCGTACGCAGTATTTT. This codes for CASSPPGRTQYF.